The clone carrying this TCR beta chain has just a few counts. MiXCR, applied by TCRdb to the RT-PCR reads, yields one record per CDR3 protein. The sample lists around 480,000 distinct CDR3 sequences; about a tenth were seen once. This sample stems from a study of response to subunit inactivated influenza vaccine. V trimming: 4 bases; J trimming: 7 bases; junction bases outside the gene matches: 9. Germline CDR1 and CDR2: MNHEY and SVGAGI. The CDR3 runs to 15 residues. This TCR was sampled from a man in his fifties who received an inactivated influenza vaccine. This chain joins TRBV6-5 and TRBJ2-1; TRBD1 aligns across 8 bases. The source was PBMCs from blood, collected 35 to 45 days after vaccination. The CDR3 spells CASSSPGGSWNEQFF. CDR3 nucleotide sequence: TGTGCCAGCAGTTCCCCAGGGGGCTCCTGGAATGAGCAGTTCTTC.